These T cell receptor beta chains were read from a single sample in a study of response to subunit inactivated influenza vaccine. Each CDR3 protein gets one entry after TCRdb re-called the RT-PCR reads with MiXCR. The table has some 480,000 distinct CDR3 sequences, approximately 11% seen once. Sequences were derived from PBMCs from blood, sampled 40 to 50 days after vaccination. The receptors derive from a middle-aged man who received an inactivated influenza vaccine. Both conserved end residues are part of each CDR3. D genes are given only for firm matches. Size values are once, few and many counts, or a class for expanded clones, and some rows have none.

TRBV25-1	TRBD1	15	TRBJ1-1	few	CASSRQGAGGTEAFF	TGTGCCAGCTCCAGACAGGGGGCTGGGGGCACTGAAGCTTTCTTT
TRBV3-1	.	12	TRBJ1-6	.	CASAQRDSPLHF	TGTGCCAGCGCTCAACGGGATTCACCCCTCCACTTT
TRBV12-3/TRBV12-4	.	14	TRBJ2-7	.	CASSLLAGMGEQYF	TGTGCCAGCAGTTTGCTAGCTGGCATGGGCGAGCAGTACTTC
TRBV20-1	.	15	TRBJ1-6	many	CSASRPGQNNSPLHF	TGCAGTGCCTCTCGACCCGGGCAGAATAATTCACCCCTCCACTTT
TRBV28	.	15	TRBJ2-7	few	CASRIRASKVHEQYF	TGTGCCAGCAGAATCCGTGCTTCGAAGGTTCACGAGCAGTACTTC
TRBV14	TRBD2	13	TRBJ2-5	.	CASSSSGRTRQYF	TGTGCCAGCAGCTCTAGCGGGAGGACCAGACAGTACTTC
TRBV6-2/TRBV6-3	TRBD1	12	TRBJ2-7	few	CATGTGTYEQYF	TGTGCCACAGGGACAGGGACCTACGAGCAGTACTTC
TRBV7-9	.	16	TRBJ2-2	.	CASSSGTYSDTGELFF	TGTGCCAGCAGCTCCGGAACGTACAGTGACACCGGGGAGCTGTTTTTT
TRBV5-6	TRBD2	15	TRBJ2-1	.	CASSLDETSGIEQFF	TGTGCCAGCAGCTTAGACGAGACTAGCGGGATTGAGCAGTTCTTC
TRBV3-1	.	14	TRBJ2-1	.	CASSQTGTSGEQFF	TGTGCCAGCAGCCAAACAGGGACATCGGGTGAGCAGTTCTTC
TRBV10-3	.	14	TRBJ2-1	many	CAISDPEGNDEQFF	TGTGCCATCAGTGACCCCGAGGGGAACGATGAGCAGTTCTTC
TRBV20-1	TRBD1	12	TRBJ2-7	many	CSASLQGYEQYF	TGCAGTGCCTCATTACAGGGGTACGAGCAGTACTTC
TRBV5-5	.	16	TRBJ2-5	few	CASSLIGAQYQETQYF	TGTGCCAGCAGCTTAATAGGGGCCCAGTACCAAGAGACCCAGTACTTC
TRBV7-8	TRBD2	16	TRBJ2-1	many	CASSLARLAGLNEQFF	TGTGCCAGCAGCTTAGCGCGGCTAGCGGGATTGAATGAGCAGTTCTTC
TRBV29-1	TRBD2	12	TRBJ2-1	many	CSVPGGPSEQFF	TGCAGCGTCCCGGGGGGGCCTTCTGAGCAGTTCTTC
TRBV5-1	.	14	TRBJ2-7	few	CASSPGDPGNEQYF	TGCGCCAGCAGCCCGGGGGACCCTGGCAACGAGCAGTACTTC
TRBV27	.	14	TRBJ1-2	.	CASSPTPINYGYTF	TGTGCCAGCAGTCCCACACCGATTAACTATGGCTACACCTTC
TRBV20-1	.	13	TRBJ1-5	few	CSANRGSNQPQHF	TGCAGTGCTAACCGGGGGAGCAATCAGCCCCAGCATTTT
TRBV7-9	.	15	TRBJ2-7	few	CASSLEGGVGHEQYF	TGTGCCAGCAGCTTAGAAGGAGGCGTGGGGCACGAGCAGTACTTC
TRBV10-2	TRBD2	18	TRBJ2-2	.	CASSEARLAGGRTGELFF	TGCGCCAGCAGTGAGGCCAGACTAGCGGGAGGTCGAACCGGGGAGCTGTTTTTT
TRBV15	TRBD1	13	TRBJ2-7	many	CATRRQGLGEQYF	TGTGCCACCAGGAGACAGGGCTTAGGCGAGCAGTACTTC
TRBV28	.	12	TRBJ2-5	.	CASSLLEGTQYF	TGTGCCAGCAGCCTCTTAGAGGGGACCCAGTACTTC
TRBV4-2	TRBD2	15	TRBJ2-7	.	CASSQDVASGYEQYF	TGTGCCAGCAGCCAAGATGTGGCTAGCGGATACGAGCAGTACTTC
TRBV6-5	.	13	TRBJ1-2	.	CASSSPGGYGYTF	TGTGCCAGCAGTTCGCCCGGCGGGTATGGCTACACCTTC
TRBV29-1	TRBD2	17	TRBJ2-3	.	CSVGGLAGGSGTDTQYF	TGCAGCGTAGGGGGACTAGCGGGGGGCTCCGGCACAGATACGCAGTATTTT
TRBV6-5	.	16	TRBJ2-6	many	CASSYTRASGANVLTF	TGTGCCAGCAGTTATACCAGGGCCTCTGGGGCCAACGTCCTGACTTTC
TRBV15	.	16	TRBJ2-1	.	CATSRGSGSSYNEQFF	TGTGCCACCAGCAGGGGGTCAGGGTCAAGCTACAATGAGCAGTTCTTC
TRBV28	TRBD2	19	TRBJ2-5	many	CASSAVGTSGGAFRETQYF	TGTGCCAGCAGTGCGGTCGGGACTAGCGGGGGGGCATTTAGAGAGACCCAGTACTTC
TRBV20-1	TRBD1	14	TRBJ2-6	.	CSAYDRAGANVLTF	TGCAGTGCGTACGACAGGGCTGGGGCCAACGTCCTGACTTTC
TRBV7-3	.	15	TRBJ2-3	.	CASSLSGSSTDTQYF	TGTGCCAGCAGCTTAAGCGGGTCTAGCACAGATACGCAGTATTTT
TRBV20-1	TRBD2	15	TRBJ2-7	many	CSARAGTSDSYEQYF	TGCAGTGCTAGAGCCGGGACTAGCGACTCCTACGAGCAGTACTTC
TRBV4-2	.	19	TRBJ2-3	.	CASSQVFLGLVGSTDTQYF	TGTGCCAGCAGCCAAGTCTTCCTCGGACTGGTTGGGAGCACAGATACGCAGTATTTT
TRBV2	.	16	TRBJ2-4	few	CASSEWGNLAKNIQYF	TGTGCCAGCAGTGAGTGGGGTAACCTAGCCAAAAACATTCAGTACTTC
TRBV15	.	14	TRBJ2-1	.	CATSRFREYNEQFF	TGTGCCACCAGCAGATTCCGGGAGTACAATGAGCAGTTCTTC
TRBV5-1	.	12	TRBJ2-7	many	CASSSHEAEQYF	TGCGCCAGCAGCTCCCACGAAGCGGAGCAGTACTTC